This TCR beta chain originates from a study of technical replicates of blood from several donors. Libraries were prepared by immunoSEQ multiplex PCR; TCRdb keeps only in-frame clonotypes and omits some of them. The table lists 65,000 to 95,000 clones, nearly 98% of them singletons, with 0.18% in the top ten. The germline V gene has CDR1 SGHRS and CDR2 YFSETQ. Trimming cost V 0 bases and J 4 bases; bases outside gene matches: 6. This CDR3 comprises 16 residues. The chain couples TRBV5-1 to TRBJ1-1, with 10 bases identical to TRBD1. The receptor was isolated from a human donor in good health. The specimen sequenced was T cells isolated from PBMCs. The CDR3 region has the DNA TGCGCCAGCAGCTTGGACGGACAGGGGGTGGGCACTGAAGCTTTCTTT. This codes for CASSLDGQGVGTEAFF.